A single TCR beta chain is shown here with its context. Trimming took 3 bases from V and 7 from J, leaving 17 bases between them. CDR3 length: 14 residues. Looked up from germline, CDR1 is SGHTS and CDR2 is YDEGEE. This sample is drawn from a study of shared clonotypes between healthy human individuals. Background on the study: Donors were a couple of women and three men aged 18 to 49.

A deep-level run was used for the assay. Generated by immunoSEQ multiplex PCR, the TCRdb table keeps only in-frame clones and is missing some. The sample yields about 1.5 million clones, roughly 96% seen once. This sequence originates from a young man in good health. Sequenced sample: naive CD4+ T cells sorted from blood. The sample's subset: CD45RA+ positively selected. The V and J genes are TRBV5-8 and TRBJ2-7, with a possible D match to TRBD2 (6 bases). CDR3 region: CASSSKGLGGEQYF. For the CDR3, the DNA is TGTGCCAGCAGCTCGAAAGGCCTTGGGGGGGAGCAGTACTTC.